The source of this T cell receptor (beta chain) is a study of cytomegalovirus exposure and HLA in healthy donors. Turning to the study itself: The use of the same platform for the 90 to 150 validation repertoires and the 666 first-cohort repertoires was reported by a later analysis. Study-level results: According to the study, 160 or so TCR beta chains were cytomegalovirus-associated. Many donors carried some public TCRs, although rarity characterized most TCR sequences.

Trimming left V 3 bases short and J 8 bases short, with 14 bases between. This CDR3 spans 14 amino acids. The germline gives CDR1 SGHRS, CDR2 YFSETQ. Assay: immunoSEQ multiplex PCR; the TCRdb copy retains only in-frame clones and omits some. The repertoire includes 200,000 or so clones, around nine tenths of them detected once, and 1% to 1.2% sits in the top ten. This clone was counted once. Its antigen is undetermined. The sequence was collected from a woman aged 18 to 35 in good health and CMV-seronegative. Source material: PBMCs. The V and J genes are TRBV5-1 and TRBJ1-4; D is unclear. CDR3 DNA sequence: TGCGCCAGCAGCTCTACGACTTCTAGCGAAAAACTGTTTTTT. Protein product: CASSSTTSSEKLFF.